Below, 9 T cell receptor beta chains from the same sample are listed, as sequenced in a study of blood T cell repertoires in COVID-19. Libraries were prepared by immunoSEQ multiplex PCR; TCRdb keeps only in-frame clonotypes and omits some of them. This sample has over 250,000 clones; about 90% occur once, and the top ten carry under 2.5%. The sequenced sample consisted of peripheral blood. These receptors came from a woman aged 45-59 years with acute or convalescent COVID-19.

V usage is TRBV6-5 and J usage is TRBJ2-7, with D uncertain. Trimming left V 6 bases short and J 0 bases short, with 12 bases between. Germline-derived CDR1 and CDR2 are MNHEY and SVGAGI. The CDR3 extends over 14 amino acids. CDR3 sequence (DNA): TGTGCCAGCAGGAACAGTCCCGTCTCCTACGAGCAGTACTTC. Encoded protein: CASRNSPVSYEQYF.

The V call is TRBV9, the J call TRBJ2-2, with a weak D call TRBD1 (5 bases). The CDR3 is made up of 15 amino acids. Germline CDR1 and CDR2: SGDLS and YYNGEE. Trimming cost V 5 bases and J 6 bases, with 17 bases left between them. Here the CDR3 reads CASSLRQKAPGELFF. CDR3 DNA sequence: TGTGCCAGCAGTCTACGACAGAAGGCTCCCGGGGAGCTGTTTTTT.

The chain carries TRBV29-1 and TRBJ2-1, with 10 bases lining up with TRBD2. In germline, CDR1 is SQVTM, CDR2 ANQGSEA. The CDR3 spans 14 residues. J was trimmed by 1 base and V by 6 bases; bases with no gene match: 3. CDR3 coding DNA: TGCAGCGTAGGACTAGCGGAATCCTACAATGAGCAGTTCTTC. Protein: CSVGLAESYNEQFF.

J is TRBJ2-7 and V is TRBV15; tentative D call: TRBD2 (5 bases). The germline V and J ends were trimmed by 9 bases and 1 base, with 16 bases remaining between them. CDR3 length: 14 residues. CDR1 is LNHNV, CDR2 YYDKDF, per germline (reference sequence). DNA for the CDR3: TGTGCCACTACCCGGGGATCCCCGTCCTACGAGCAGTACTTC. This gives the protein CATTRGSPSYEQYF.

The chain recombines TRBV28 with TRBJ2-1; tentatively, D is TRBD2 (6 bases). Germline V CDR1 and CDR2: MDHEN, SYDVKM. CDR3 size: 16 residues. V was trimmed by 1 base and J by 7 bases, leaving 17 bases between them. The CDR3 region has the DNA TGTGCCAGCAGTTTATTGGGAGGTGGGGCCGTGAATGAGCAGTTCTTC. Residues: CASSLLGGGAVNEQFF.

The rearrangement links TRBV29-1 to TRBJ2-7; D not resolved. Germline V gene sequence: CDR1 SQVTM, CDR2 ANQGSEA. There are 15 residues in the CDR3. V lost 3 bases and J 1 base, leaving 16 bases between the germline ends. The CDR3 spells CSVDIYRKTSYEQYF. The DNA of the CDR3 is TGCAGCGTTGACATTTACAGAAAAACTTCCTACGAGCAGTACTTC.

The V and J genes are TRBV3-1 (or the pseudogene TRBV3-2) and TRBJ2-3, with TRBD2 matching over 15 bases. With V trimmed by 0 bases and J by 0 bases, 7 bases remained unmatched. Germline assignment: CDR1 LGHDT and CDR2 YNNKEL (reference sequence). The CDR3 extends over 20 amino acids. CDR3 residues: CASSQDPGLAGGFSTDTQYF. Here the CDR3 DNA reads TGTGCCAGCAGCCAAGACCCAGGACTAGCGGGAGGGTTCAGCACAGATACGCAGTATTTT.

This chain uses TRBV9 with TRBJ2-6; D gene uncertain. V was shortened by 0 bases and J by 9 bases, with 7 bases between the two germline ends. The CDR3 runs to 13 residues. CDR1 and CDR2 from the germline V gene are SGDLS and YYNGEE. CDR3 region: CASSVGQNNVLTF. CDR3 coding DNA: TGTGCCAGCAGCGTAGGTCAGAACAACGTCCTGACTTTC.

This clone was seen a single time. V usage is TRBV10-3 and J usage is TRBJ2-5; 9 bases agree with TRBD1. Germline V gene data show CDR1 as ENHRY and CDR2 as SYGVKD. Unmatched junction bases numbered 4, after V lost 6 bases and J lost 2 bases. CDR3 length equals 14 residues. CDR3 nucleotide sequence: TGTGCCATCAGCCTGGGACAGGGACAAGAGACCCAGTACTTC. Protein product: CAISLGQGQETQYF.